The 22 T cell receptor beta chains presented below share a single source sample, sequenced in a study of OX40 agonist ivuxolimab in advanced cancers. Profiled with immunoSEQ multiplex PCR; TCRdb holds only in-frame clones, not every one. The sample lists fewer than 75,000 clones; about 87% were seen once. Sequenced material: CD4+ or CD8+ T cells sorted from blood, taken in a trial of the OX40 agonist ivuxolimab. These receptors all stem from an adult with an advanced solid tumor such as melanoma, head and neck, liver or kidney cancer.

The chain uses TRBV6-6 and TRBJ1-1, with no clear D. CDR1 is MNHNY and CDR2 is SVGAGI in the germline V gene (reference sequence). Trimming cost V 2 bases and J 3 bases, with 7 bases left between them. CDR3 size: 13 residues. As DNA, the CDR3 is TGTGCCAGCAGTTACGTGCGGGACACTGAAGCTTTCTTT. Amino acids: CASSYVRDTEAFF.

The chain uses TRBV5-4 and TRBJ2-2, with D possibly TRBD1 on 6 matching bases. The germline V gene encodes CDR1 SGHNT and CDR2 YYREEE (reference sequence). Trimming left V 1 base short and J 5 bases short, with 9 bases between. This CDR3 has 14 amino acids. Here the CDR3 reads CASSLPGDTGELFF. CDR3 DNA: TGTGCCAGCAGCTTGCCAGGGGATACCGGGGAGCTGTTTTTT.

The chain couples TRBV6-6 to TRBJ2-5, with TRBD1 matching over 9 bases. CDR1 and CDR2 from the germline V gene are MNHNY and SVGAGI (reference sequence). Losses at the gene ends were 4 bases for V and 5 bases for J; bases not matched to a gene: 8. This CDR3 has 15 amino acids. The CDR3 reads CASSSPDRGGETQYF. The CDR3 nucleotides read TGTGCCAGCAGTTCACCCGACAGGGGGGGCGAGACCCAGTACTTC.

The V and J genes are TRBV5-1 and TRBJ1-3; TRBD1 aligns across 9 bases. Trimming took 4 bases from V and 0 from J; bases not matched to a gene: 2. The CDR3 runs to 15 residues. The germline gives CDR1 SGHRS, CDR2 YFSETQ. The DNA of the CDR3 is TGCGCCAGCAGCCTGACAGGGGGCTCTGGAAACACCATATATTTT. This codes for CASSLTGGSGNTIYF. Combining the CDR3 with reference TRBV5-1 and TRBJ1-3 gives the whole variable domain KAGVTQTPRYLIKTRGQQVTLSCSPISGHRSVSWYQQTPGQGLQFLFEYFSETQRNKGNFPGRFSGRQFSNSRSEMNVSTLELGDSALYLCASSLTGGSGNTIYFGEGSWLTVV.

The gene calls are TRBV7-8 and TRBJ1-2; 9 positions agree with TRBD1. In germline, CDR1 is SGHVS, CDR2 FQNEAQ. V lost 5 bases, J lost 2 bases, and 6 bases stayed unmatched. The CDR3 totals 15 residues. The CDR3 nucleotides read TGTGCCAGCAGCAAATCCGGGACAGGGAACTATGGCTACACCTTC. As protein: CASSKSGTGNYGYTF.

CDR3 in DNA: TGTGCCAGCAGTCTACCATTGGGGATAGGGGAGCAGTACTTC. Protein sequence: CASSLPLGIGEQYF. The genes are TRBV28 and TRBJ2-7, with D unresolved. The V gene's germline CDR1 is MDHEN and CDR2 SYDVKM. The CDR3 runs 14 residues. V lost 5 bases, J lost 7 bases, and 18 bases lay in between.

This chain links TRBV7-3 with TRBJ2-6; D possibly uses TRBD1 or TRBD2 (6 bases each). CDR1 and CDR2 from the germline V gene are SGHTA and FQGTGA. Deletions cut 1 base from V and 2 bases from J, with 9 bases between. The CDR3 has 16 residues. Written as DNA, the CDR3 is TGTGCCAGCAGCTTAAGTCGGGGGCCTGGGGCCAACGTCCTGACTTTC. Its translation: CASSLSRGPGANVLTF.

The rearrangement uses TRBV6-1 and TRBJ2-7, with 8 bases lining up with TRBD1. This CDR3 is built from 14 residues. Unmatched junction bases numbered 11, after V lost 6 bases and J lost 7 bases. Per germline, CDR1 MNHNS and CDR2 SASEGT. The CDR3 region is CASRGGQGRLEQYF. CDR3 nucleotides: TGTGCCAGCAGGGGTGGACAGGGAAGGTTGGAGCAGTACTTC.

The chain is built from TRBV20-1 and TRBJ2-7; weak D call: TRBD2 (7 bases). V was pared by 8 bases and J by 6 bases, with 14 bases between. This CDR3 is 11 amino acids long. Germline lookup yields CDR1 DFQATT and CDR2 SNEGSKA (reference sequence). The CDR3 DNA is TGCAGTTCTTGGGGGGGCCGCGAGCAGTACTTC. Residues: CSSWGGREQYF.

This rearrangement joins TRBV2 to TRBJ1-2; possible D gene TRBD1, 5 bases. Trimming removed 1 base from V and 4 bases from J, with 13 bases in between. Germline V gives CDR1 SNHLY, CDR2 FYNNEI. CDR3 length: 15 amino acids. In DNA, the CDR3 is TGTGCCAGCAGTGAAGGGGCCCAGGGCGTCTATGGCTACACCTTC. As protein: CASSEGAQGVYGYTF. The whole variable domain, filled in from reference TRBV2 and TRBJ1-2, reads EPEVTQTPSHQVTQMGQEVILRCVPISNHLYFYWYRQILGQKVEFLVSFYNNEISEKSEIFDDQFSVERPDGSNFTLKIRSTKLEDSAMYFCASSEGAQGVYGYTFGSGTRLTVV.

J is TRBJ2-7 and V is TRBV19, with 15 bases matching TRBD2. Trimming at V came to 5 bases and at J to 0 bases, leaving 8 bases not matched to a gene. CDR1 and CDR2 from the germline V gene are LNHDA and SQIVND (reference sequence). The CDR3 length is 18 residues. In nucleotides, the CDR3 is TGTGCCAGTAGTTTCCGGGGACTAGCGGGAGGCCTCTCCTACGAGCAGTACTTC. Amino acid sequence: CASSFRGLAGGLSYEQYF.

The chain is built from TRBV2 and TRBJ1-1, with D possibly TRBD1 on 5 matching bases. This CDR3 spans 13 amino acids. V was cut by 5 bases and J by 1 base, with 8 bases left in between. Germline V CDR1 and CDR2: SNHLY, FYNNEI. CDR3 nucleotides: TGTGCCAGCAGTACGGGGGGGAACACTGAAGCTTTCTTT. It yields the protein CASSTGGNTEAFF.

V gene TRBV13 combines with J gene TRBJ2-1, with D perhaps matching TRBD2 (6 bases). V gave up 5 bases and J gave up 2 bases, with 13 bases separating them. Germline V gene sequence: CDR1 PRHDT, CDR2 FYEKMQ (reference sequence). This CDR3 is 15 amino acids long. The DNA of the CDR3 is TGTGCCAGCAGCGGGGGACTGCCGACCTACAATGAGCAGTTCTTC. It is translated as CASSGGLPTYNEQFF.

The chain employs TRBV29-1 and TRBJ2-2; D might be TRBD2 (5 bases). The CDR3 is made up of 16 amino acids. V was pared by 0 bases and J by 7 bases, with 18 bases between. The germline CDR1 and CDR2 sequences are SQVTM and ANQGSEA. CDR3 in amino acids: CSVEDFVRLANGELFF. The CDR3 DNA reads TGCAGCGTTGAAGATTTCGTTCGGCTAGCAAACGGGGAGCTGTTTTTT.

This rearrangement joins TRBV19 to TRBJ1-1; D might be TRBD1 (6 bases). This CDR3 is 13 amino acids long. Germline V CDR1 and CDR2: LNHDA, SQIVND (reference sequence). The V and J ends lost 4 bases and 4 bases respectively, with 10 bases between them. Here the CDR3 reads CASSTGVGTEAFF. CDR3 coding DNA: TGTGCCAGTAGTACAGGGGTTGGCACTGAAGCTTTCTTT. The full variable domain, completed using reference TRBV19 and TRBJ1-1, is DGGITQSPKYLFRKEGQNVTLSCEQNLNHDAMYWYRQDPGQGLRLIYYSQIVNDFQKGDIAEGYSVSREKKESFPLTVTSAQKNPTAFYLCASSTGVGTEAFFGQGTRLTVV.

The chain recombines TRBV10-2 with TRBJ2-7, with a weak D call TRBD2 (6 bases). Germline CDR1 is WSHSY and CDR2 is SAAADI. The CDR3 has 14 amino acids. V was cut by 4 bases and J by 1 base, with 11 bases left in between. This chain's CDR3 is CASSVAGTSYEQYF. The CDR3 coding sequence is TGCGCCAGCAGTGTCGCAGGGACTTCCTACGAGCAGTACTTC.

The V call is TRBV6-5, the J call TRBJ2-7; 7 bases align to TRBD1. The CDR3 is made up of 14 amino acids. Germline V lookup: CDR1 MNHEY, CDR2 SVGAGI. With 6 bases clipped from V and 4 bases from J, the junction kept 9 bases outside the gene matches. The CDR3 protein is CASSRQGLPYEQYF. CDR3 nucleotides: TGTGCCAGCAGCCGACAGGGTCTCCCGTACGAGCAGTACTTC.

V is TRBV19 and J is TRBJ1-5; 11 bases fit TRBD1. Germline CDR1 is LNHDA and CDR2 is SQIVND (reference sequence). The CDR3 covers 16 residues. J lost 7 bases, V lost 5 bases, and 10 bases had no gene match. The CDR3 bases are TGTGCCAGTAGTCCCATGGGACAGGGGGATAGCCAGCCCCAGCATTTT. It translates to CASSPMGQGDSQPQHF.

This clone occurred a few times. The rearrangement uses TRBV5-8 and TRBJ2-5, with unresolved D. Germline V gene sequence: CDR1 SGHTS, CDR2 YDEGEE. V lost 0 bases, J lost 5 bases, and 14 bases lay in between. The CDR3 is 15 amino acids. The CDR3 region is CASSLGSASGETQYF. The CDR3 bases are TGTGCCAGCAGCTTGGGGAGTGCGTCTGGGGAGACCCAGTACTTC.

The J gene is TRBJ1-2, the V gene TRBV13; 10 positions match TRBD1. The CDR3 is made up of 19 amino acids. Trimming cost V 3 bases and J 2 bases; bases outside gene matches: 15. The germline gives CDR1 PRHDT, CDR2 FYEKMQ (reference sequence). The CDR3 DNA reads TGTGCCAGCAGCTTGGGACTCGGGACAGGGGACCTACGGAACTATGGCTACACCTTC. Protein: CASSLGLGTGDLRNYGYTF.

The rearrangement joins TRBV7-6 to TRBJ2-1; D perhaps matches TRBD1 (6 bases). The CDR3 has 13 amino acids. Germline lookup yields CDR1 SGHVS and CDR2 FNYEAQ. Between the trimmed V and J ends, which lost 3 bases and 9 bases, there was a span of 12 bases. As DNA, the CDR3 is TGTGCCAGCAGCTTTGAGGGGGATAGTGAGCAGTTCTTC. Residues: CASSFEGDSEQFF.

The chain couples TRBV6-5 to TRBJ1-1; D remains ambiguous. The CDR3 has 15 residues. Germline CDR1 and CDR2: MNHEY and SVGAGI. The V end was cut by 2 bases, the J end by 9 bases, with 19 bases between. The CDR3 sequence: CASSYLPGKEPKAFF. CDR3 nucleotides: TGTGCCAGCAGTTACCTTCCGGGAAAAGAACCTAAAGCTTTCTTT.